Each of the 31 T cell receptor beta chains below was sequenced from the same sample in a study of beta chain features in type 1 diabetes. Every isolated RNA sample was fully reverse transcribed, so sequencing captured expressed TCRB transcripts. Produced via immunoSEQ multiplex PCR; TCRdb's table is partial and in-frame only. The repertoire includes approximately 600,000 clones, 12% of them detected once, and about 0.11% sits in the top ten. Antigens of these TCRs are unknown. Whole-study results and caveats: Moderate but significant shortening of TCRB CDR3s was recorded in all four CD4+ subsets from Type 1 diabetes patients.

Specimen: naive CD4+ T cells from blood. The receptors were sampled from a man younger than 45 with type 1 diabetes.

The chain employs TRBV7-2 and TRBJ1-1, with TRBD1 as a possible D gene (5 bases). Per germline, CDR1 SGHTA and CDR2 FQGNSA. The V gene lost 4 bases and the J gene lost 4 bases, with 16 bases spanning the gap. The CDR3 totals 15 residues. The CDR3 spells CASSSVYGGGTEAFF. The CDR3 DNA reads TGTGCCAGCAGCTCCGTTTATGGGGGAGGCACTGAAGCTTTCTTT.

This clone was observed a handful of times. The chain uses TRBV6-5 and TRBJ1-5; D is unresolved. V was cut by 0 bases and J by 5 bases, with 11 bases left in between. CDR3 length: 15 amino acids. Germline-derived CDR1 and CDR2 are MNHEY and SVGAGI. This chain's CDR3 is CASSYSSNRDQPQHF. For the CDR3, the DNA is TGTGCCAGCAGTTACTCGAGTAATCGGGATCAGCCCCAGCATTTT.

This clone was detected only a few times. The rearrangement joins TRBV11-1 to TRBJ2-7, with a tentative D call TRBD1 (6 bases). V lost 4 bases and J lost 3, with 19 bases in between. The CDR3 has 16 residues. Germline V gives CDR1 SGHAT, CDR2 FQDESV (reference sequence). This CDR3 is CASSWSRGQRDYEQYF. CDR3 coding DNA: TGTGCCAGCAGCTGGAGCCGAGGACAGCGCGACTACGAGCAGTACTTC. Full variable domain (remainder filled in from reference TRBV11-1 and TRBJ2-7): EAEVAQSPRYKITEKSQAVAFWCDPISGHATLYWYRQILGQGPELLVQFQDESVVDDSQLPKDRFSAERLKGVDSTLKIQPAELGDSAMYLCASSWSRGQRDYEQYFGPGTRLTVT.

The chain employs TRBV7-9 and TRBJ1-4, with 7 nucleotides matching TRBD1. This CDR3 region has 15 residues. Germline CDR1 is SEHNR and CDR2 is FQNEAQ (reference sequence). J gave up 4 bases and V 7 bases, and 9 bases lay outside the gene matches. Here the CDR3 reads CASTQRQGLNEKLFF. The CDR3 nucleotides are TGTGCCAGCACCCAAAGACAGGGCCTTAATGAAAAACTGTTTTTT.

This clone was seen a few times. The V gene is TRBV7-8, the J gene TRBJ2-5; the D gene could be TRBD1 or TRBD2 (6 bases each). The CDR3 sequence is 15 residues long. Trimming pared 5 bases from V and 1 base from J, leaving 14 bases between. CDR1 is SGHVS and CDR2 is FQNEAQ in the germline V gene. The CDR3 here is CASSRRDTTQETQYF. CDR3 sequence (DNA): TGTGCCAGCAGCCGGCGGGACACCACCCAAGAGACCCAGTACTTC.

The chain employs TRBV7-2 and TRBJ1-5; no reliable D call. V was cut by 0 bases and J by 9 bases, with 15 bases left in between. This CDR3 is 15 amino acids long. CDR1 and CDR2 from the germline V gene are SGHTA and FQGNSA. The CDR3 DNA reads TGTGCCAGCAGCTTAGCAGGATCGGGCTGGGGGCCCCAGCATTTT. Amino acids: CASSLAGSGWGPQHF.

This clone was observed a few times. The V and J genes are TRBV5-4 and TRBJ2-3; unclear D gene. Germline CDR1 reads SGHNT; CDR2 reads YYREEE (reference sequence). V lost 2 bases and J lost 2, with 18 bases in between. The length of the CDR3 is 17 residues. CDR3 residues: CASSLPLSTLNTDTQYF. CDR3 in DNA: TGTGCCAGCAGCTTACCGCTATCCACCCTGAACACAGATACGCAGTATTTT.

The chain employs TRBV7-9 and TRBJ2-2; 10 bases agree with TRBD2. Looked up from germline, CDR1 is SEHNR and CDR2 is FQNEAQ (reference sequence). This CDR3 spans 17 amino acids. The J segment lost 5 bases and the V segment lost 0 bases, leaving 6 bases of the junction unmatched. The DNA of the CDR3 is TGTGCCAGCAGCTTAGCGGCTAGCGGGGGTCAGACCGGGGAGCTGTTTTTT. The encoded protein is CASSLAASGGQTGELFF.

This clone has a handful of counts. The chain combines TRBV29-1 with TRBJ2-5; tentatively, D is TRBD1 (5 bases). This CDR3 has 15 amino acids. V lost 6 bases to trimming and J lost 2 bases, with 19 bases between them. Germline CDR1 reads SQVTM; CDR2 reads ANQGSEA. CDR3 sequence reads: CSVVPQGPRQETQYF. DNA for the CDR3: TGCAGCGTCGTACCTCAGGGTCCGAGGCAAGAGACCCAGTACTTC.

The chain carries TRBV10-3 and TRBJ2-3; D is ambiguous. Germline CDR1 is ENHRY and CDR2 is SYGVKD. This CDR3 spans 14 amino acids. V dropped 7 bases and J dropped 0 bases, with 11 bases sitting between them. In DNA form, the CDR3 reads TGTGCCATCAACAATGTCCCTAGCACAGATACGCAGTATTTT. Translated: CAINNVPSTDTQYF.

The chain recombines TRBV5-1 with TRBJ2-5; D unclear. V was trimmed by 2 bases and J by 3 bases, leaving 8 bases between them. CDR1 is SGHRS, CDR2 YFSETQ, per germline. This CDR3 is 13 amino acids long. For the CDR3, the DNA is TGCGCCAGCAGCTTCACAAGTGAAGAGACCCAGTACTTC. Residues: CASSFTSEETQYF.

This rearrangement joins TRBV6-6 to TRBJ2-7; D not certain. V lost 5 bases and J lost 2, with 7 bases in between. The CDR3 totals 12 residues. CDR1 MNHNY and CDR2 SVGAGI come from the germline V gene (reference sequence). CDR3 residues: CASSPGAYEQYF. The CDR3 DNA follows: TGTGCCAGCAGTCCCGGTGCCTACGAGCAGTACTTC.

The rearrangement links TRBV27 to TRBJ1-5; D is uncertain. The CDR3 is 17 residues long. Germline assignment: CDR1 MNHEY and CDR2 SMNVEV (reference sequence). The V gene lost 2 bases and the J gene lost 1 base, with 15 bases spanning the gap. This CDR3 is CASSLVGGQKSNQPQHF. In DNA form, the CDR3 reads TGTGCCAGCAGTTTAGTTGGTGGGCAAAAGAGCAATCAGCCCCAGCATTTT.

This clone appeared a few times. The chain links TRBV7-2 to TRBJ2-7; D assignment may be TRBD1 or TRBD2 (5 bases each). This CDR3 has 14 residues. With 5 bases removed from V and 4 bases from J, the gap between germline ends came to 15 bases. In germline, CDR1 is SGHTA, CDR2 FQGNSA. In nucleotides, the CDR3 is TGTGCCAGCAGCCGTGCCTCGGGGCGTTACGAGCAGTACTTC. It translates to CASSRASGRYEQYF.

The V gene is TRBV28, the J gene TRBJ2-7; no clear D. The CDR3 is 14 amino acids. Germline V gene sequence: CDR1 MDHEN, CDR2 SYDVKM. Trimming took 6 bases from V and 1 from J, leaving 13 bases between them. CDR3 nucleotides: TGTGCCAGCAGCACGGCAACATATTCCTACGAGCAGTACTTC. Translation gives CASSTATYSYEQYF.

V gene TRBV9 combines with J gene TRBJ1-6, with a weak D call TRBD1 (5 bases). Germline V gene sequence: CDR1 SGDLS, CDR2 YYNGEE. The CDR3 is 16 residues long. V lost 4 bases to trimming and J lost 6 bases, with 17 bases between them. The CDR3 protein is CASSTNWGVSNSPLHF. The CDR3 bases are TGTGCCAGCAGCACCAATTGGGGGGTGAGTAATTCACCCCTCCACTTT. Combining the CDR3 with reference TRBV9 and TRBJ1-6 gives the whole variable domain DSGVTQTPKHLITATGQRVTLRCSPRSGDLSVYWYQQSLDQGLQFLIQYYNGEERAKGNILERFSAQQFPDLHSELNLSSLELGDSALYFCASSTNWGVSNSPLHFGNGTRLTVT.

This clone was counted a few times. The J gene is TRBJ2-3, the V gene TRBV29-1, with D tentatively TRBD1 (6 bases). CDR3 size: 13 residues. Between the trimmed V and J ends, which lost 6 bases and 5 bases, there was a span of 15 bases. Germline CDR1 SQVTM, CDR2 ANQGSEA. Here the CDR3 DNA reads TGCAGCGTCTCCAGACAGGAGATAGATACGCAGTATTTT. It encodes CSVSRQEIDTQYF.

V gene TRBV2 combines with J gene TRBJ1-4, with TRBD1 identical over 10 bases. V lost 7 bases to trimming and J lost 7 bases; unmatched junction nucleotides: 6. Germline CDR1 SNHLY, CDR2 FYNNEI. The CDR3 length is 14 residues. CDR3: CASTGQGTFEKLFF. CDR3 DNA: TGTGCCAGCACGGGACAGGGGACGTTTGAAAAACTGTTTTTT.

In its sample, this clone was seen a few times. V usage is TRBV5-4 and J usage is TRBJ2-7; D might be TRBD2 (7 bases). Trimming took off 1 base at V and 4 bases at J, with 12 bases between the two ends. This CDR3 comprises 14 residues. Germline V gives CDR1 SGHNT, CDR2 YYREEE (reference sequence). In nucleotides, the CDR3 is TGTGCCAGCAGCTTGATGGGGAGGGGGTACGAGCAGTACTTC. Protein product: CASSLMGRGYEQYF.

The gene calls are TRBV23-1 and TRBJ1-2; D may be TRBD1 (5 bases). TRBV23-1 is filed as an ORF, its function uncertain. Trimming left V 0 bases short and J 8 bases short, with 16 bases between. The CDR3 length is 15 residues. The CDR3 DNA is TGCGCCAGCAGTCAATCGGATTCAGGGCGCGGCGGCTACACCTTC. It yields the protein CASSQSDSGRGGYTF.

This clone has more than one count but fewer than ten. The chain joins TRBV6-6 to TRBJ2-7; tentative D call: TRBD1 (6 bases). CDR3 length: 14 residues. In germline, CDR1 is MNHNY, CDR2 SVGAGI (reference sequence). With 6 bases removed from V and 3 bases from J, the gap between germline ends came to 15 bases. The CDR3 sequence: CASSHAGQHYEQYF. CDR3 DNA: TGTGCCAGCAGCCACGCCGGACAGCACTACGAGCAGTACTTC.

This chain links TRBV5-1 with TRBJ2-5, with TRBD1 matching over 10 bases. The CDR3 spans 15 residues. The V and J ends lost 5 bases and 0 bases, in that order; junction bases with no gene match: 4. In germline, CDR1 is SGHRS, CDR2 YFSETQ. CDR3 protein: CASSPGQGYQETQYF. The CDR3 nucleotides read TGCGCCAGCAGTCCGGGACAGGGGTACCAAGAGACCCAGTACTTC.

This clone has a handful of counts. J is TRBJ2-1 and V is TRBV5-4; 7 bases match TRBD2. J was trimmed by 2 bases and V by 1 base; bases with no gene match: 3. Germline-derived CDR1 and CDR2 are SGHNT and YYREEE (reference sequence). This CDR3 contains 15 residues. The CDR3 sequence: CASSLRLAAYNEQFF. DNA of the CDR3: TGTGCCAGCAGCTTGAGGCTAGCGGCCTACAATGAGCAGTTCTTC.

The CDR3 nucleotides read TGCGCCAGCAGCCAAGAATGGACAGGGGCCTTCTATGGCTACACCTTC. It codes for CASSQEWTGAFYGYTF. The V and J genes are TRBV4-3 and TRBJ1-2; 9 positions match TRBD1. V was pared by 0 bases and J by 4 bases, with 6 bases of the junction left unmatched. CDR3 length: 16 amino acids. Germline loops: CDR1 LGHNA, CDR2 YSLEER.

The chain employs TRBV6-1 and TRBJ1-5; perhaps TRBD1 as D (6 bases). Deletions cut 6 bases from V and 5 bases from J, with 11 bases between. Germline loops: CDR1 MNHNS, CDR2 SASEGT. The CDR3 runs to 13 residues. The CDR3 loop reads CASRQNRDQPQHF. CDR3 sequence (DNA): TGTGCCAGCAGACAAAACAGGGATCAGCCCCAGCATTTT.

The rearrangement joins TRBV5-1 to TRBJ2-7, with D possibly being TRBD1 (5 bases). Trimming took 6 bases from V and 5 from J, leaving 9 bases between them. The CDR3 has 11 residues. Germline V lookup: CDR1 SGHRS, CDR2 YFSETQ. The CDR3 reads CASNQDNEQYF. The CDR3 DNA reads TGCGCCAGCAACCAGGACAACGAGCAGTACTTC.

J is TRBJ1-5 and V is TRBV25-1; D is undetermined. Germline V lookup: CDR1 MGHDK, CDR2 SYGVNS. V was shortened by 8 bases and J by 2 bases, with 19 bases between the two germline ends. This CDR3 has 16 amino acids. CDR3 residues: CASSPWSEKGNQPQHF. In DNA form, the CDR3 reads TGTGCCAGCTCCCCCTGGTCTGAGAAGGGCAATCAGCCCCAGCATTTT.

This clone was picked up a small number of times. The V and J genes are TRBV6-6 and TRBJ1-3; D unclear. Between the trimmed V and J ends, which lost 5 bases and 0 bases, there was a span of 5 bases. The germline V gene encodes CDR1 MNHNY and CDR2 SVGAGI (reference sequence). This CDR3 comprises 13 residues. The CDR3 bases are TGTGCCAGCAGTCCTAGCTCTGGAAACACCATATATTTT. It yields the protein CASSPSSGNTIYF.

The chain joins TRBV7-3 to TRBJ2-5; TRBD2 is a possible D gene (6 bases). Trimming pared 5 bases from V and 5 bases from J, leaving 18 bases between. The CDR3 length is 15 residues. Germline V gene data show CDR1 as SGHTA and CDR2 as FQGTGA. The CDR3 protein is CASSPRASEAETQYF. CDR3 coding DNA: TGTGCCAGCAGCCCTAGGGCTAGCGAGGCGGAGACCCAGTACTTC.

This clone occurred a few times. This chain connects TRBV4-3 to TRBJ1-2; tentative D call: TRBD1 (5 bases). Germline CDR1 LGHNA, CDR2 YSLEER. V lost 1 base and J 4 bases, leaving 16 bases between the germline ends. The CDR3 has 16 residues. Here the CDR3 DNA reads TGCGCCAGCAGCCAAGCTCTGGCGGGGAGGGGCTATGGCTACACCTTC. Translating gives CASSQALAGRGYGYTF.

The chain links TRBV9 to TRBJ1-6, with TRBD1 matching 7 bases. Per the germline V gene, CDR1 is SGDLS and CDR2 is YYNGEE. V shed 4 bases, J shed 6 bases, and the junction held 10 bases outside the gene matches. The CDR3 contains 16 residues. The CDR3 spells CASSLEPGQLNSPLHF. The CDR3 DNA reads TGTGCCAGCAGCCTAGAGCCGGGACAGCTTAATTCACCCCTCCACTTT.